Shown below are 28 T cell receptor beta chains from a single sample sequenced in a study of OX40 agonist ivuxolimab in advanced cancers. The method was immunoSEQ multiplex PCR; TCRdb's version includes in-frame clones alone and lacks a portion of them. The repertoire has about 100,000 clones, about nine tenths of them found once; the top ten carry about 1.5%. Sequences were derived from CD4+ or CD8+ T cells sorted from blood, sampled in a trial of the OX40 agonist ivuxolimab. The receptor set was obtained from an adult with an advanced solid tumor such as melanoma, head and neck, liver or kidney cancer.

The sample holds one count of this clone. CDR3 sequence reads: CASSLTGLSYEQYF. In nucleotides, the CDR3 is TGCGCCAGCAGCTTGACCGGACTGTCCTACGAGCAGTACTTC. J is TRBJ2-7 and V is TRBV5-1, with D perhaps matching TRBD2 (5 bases). V lost 1 base and J lost 1, with 9 bases in between. CDR3 length equals 14 residues. Germline V gives CDR1 SGHRS, CDR2 YFSETQ.

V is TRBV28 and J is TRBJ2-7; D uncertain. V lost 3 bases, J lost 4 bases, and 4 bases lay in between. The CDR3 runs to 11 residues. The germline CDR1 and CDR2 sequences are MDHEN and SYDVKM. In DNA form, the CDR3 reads TGTGCCAGCAGTTTCCTTTACGAGCAGTACTTC. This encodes CASSFLYEQYF.

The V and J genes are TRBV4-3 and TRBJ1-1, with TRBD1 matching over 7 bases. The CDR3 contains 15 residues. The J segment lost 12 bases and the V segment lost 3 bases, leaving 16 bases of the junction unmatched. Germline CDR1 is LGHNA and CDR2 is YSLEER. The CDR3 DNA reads TGCGCCAGCAGCCAGGAGATTCAGGGGGTAGGGAGTCCTTTCTTT. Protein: CASSQEIQGVGSPFF.

CDR3 protein: CASSPRLTGGNTEAFF. The CDR3 nucleotides are TGTGCCAGCAGCCCACGGTTGACAGGGGGGAACACTGAAGCTTTCTTT. The chain is built from TRBV5-8 and TRBJ1-1; 9 bases map to TRBD1. The length of the CDR3 is 16 residues. J lost 1 base, V lost 4 bases, and 8 bases had no gene match. Germline V gives CDR1 SGHTS, CDR2 YDEGEE.

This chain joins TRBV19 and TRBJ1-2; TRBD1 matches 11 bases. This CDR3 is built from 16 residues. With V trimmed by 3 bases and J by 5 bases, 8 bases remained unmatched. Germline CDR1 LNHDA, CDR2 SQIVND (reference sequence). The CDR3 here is CASSMGGQGAWYGYTF. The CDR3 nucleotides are TGTGCCAGTAGTATGGGTGGACAGGGGGCTTGGTATGGCTACACCTTC. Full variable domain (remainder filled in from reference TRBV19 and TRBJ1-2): DGGITQSPKYLFRKEGQNVTLSCEQNLNHDAMYWYRQDPGQGLRLIYYSQIVNDFQKGDIAEGYSVSREKKESFPLTVTSAQKNPTAFYLCASSMGGQGAWYGYTFGSGTRLTVV.

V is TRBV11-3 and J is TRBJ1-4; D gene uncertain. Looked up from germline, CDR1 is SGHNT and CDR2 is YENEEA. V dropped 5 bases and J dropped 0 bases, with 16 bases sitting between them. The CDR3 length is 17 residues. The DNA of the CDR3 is TGTGCCAGCAGCCCCCACTCCACGCAGGCAACTAATGAAAAACTGTTTTTT. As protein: CASSPHSTQATNEKLFF.

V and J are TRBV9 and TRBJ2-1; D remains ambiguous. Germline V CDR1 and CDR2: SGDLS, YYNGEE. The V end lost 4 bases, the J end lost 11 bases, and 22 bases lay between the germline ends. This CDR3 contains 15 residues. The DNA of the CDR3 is TGTGCCAGCAGCCCCCCTGCCCCATCCGGCGCAAAGCAGTTCTTC. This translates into CASSPPAPSGAKQFF.

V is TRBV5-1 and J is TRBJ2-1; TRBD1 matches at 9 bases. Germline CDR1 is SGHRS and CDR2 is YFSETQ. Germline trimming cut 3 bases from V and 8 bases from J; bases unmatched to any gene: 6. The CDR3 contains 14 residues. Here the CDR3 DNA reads TGCGCCAGCAGCTCGGGACAGGGTTATCATGAGCAGTTCTTC. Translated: CASSSGQGYHEQFF. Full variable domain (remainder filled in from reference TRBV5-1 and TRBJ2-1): KAGVTQTPRYLIKTRGQQVTLSCSPISGHRSVSWYQQTPGQGLQFLFEYFSETQRNKGNFPGRFSGRQFSNSRSEMNVSTLELGDSALYLCASSSGQGYHEQFFGPGTRLTVL.

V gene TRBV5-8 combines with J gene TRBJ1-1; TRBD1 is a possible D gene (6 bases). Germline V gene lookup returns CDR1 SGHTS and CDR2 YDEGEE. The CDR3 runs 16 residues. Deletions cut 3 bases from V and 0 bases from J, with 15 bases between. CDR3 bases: TGTGCCAGCAGCTGGGGGGCAGATCGTATGAACACTGAAGCTTTCTTT. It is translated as CASSWGADRMNTEAFF.

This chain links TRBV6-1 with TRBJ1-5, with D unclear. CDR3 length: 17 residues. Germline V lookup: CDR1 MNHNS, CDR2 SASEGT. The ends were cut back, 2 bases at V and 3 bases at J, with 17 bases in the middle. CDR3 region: CASSERSRGHDNQPQHF. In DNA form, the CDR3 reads TGTGCCAGCAGTGAAAGATCGAGAGGGCACGACAATCAGCCCCAGCATTTT.

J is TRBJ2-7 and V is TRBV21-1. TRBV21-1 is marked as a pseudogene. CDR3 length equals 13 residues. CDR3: CASSLRFGYEQYF. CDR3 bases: TGTGCCAGCAGCCTCCGATTTGGATACGAGCAGTACTTC.

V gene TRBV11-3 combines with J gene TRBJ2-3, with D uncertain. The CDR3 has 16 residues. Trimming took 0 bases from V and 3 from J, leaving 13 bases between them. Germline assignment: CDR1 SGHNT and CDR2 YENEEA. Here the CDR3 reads CASSLDKTGKTDTQYF. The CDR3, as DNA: TGTGCCAGCAGCTTAGATAAAACTGGAAAGACAGATACGCAGTATTTT. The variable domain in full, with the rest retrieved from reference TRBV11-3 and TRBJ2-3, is EAGVVQSPRYKIIEKKQPVAFWCNPISGHNTLYWYLQNLGQGPELLIRYENEEAVDDSQLPKDRFSAERLKGVDSTLKIQPAELGDSAVYLCASSLDKTGKTDTQYFGPGTRLTVL.

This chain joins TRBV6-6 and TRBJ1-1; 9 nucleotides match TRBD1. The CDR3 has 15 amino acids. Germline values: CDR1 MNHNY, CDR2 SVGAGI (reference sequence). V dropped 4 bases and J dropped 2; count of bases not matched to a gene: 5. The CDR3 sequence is CASSSTTGGNTEAFF. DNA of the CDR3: TGTGCCAGCAGTTCGACGACAGGGGGTAACACTGAAGCTTTCTTT.

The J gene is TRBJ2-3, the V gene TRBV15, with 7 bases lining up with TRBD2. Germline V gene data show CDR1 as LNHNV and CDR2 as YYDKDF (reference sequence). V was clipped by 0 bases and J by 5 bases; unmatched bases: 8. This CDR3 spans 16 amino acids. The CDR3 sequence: CATSRDGGGRGDTQYF. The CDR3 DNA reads TGTGCCACCAGCAGAGATGGTGGCGGGAGAGGAGATACGCAGTATTTT.

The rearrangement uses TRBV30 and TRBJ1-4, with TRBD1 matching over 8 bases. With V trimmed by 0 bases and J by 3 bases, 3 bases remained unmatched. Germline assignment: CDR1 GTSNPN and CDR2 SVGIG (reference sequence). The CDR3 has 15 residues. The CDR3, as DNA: TGTGCCTGGAGTGTATTACAGGGGGCTAATGAAAAACTGTTTTTT. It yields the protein CAWSVLQGANEKLFF.

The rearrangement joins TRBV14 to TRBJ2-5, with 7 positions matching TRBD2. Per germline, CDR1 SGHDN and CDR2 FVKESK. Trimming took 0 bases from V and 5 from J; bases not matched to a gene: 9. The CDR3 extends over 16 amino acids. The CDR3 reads CASSQDRGAGPETQYF. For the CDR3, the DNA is TGTGCCAGCAGCCAAGATAGAGGAGCGGGGCCCGAGACCCAGTACTTC.

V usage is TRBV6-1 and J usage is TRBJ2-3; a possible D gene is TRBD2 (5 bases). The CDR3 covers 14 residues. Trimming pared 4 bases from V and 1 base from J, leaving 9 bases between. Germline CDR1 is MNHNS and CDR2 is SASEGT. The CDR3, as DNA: TGTGCCAGCAGTGGAGGGATTCGCACAGATACGCAGTATTTT. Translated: CASSGGIRTDTQYF.

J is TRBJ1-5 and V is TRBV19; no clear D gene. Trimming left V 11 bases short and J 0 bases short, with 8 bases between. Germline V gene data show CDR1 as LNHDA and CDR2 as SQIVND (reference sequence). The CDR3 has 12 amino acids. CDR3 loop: CASGGSNQPQHF. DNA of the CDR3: TGTGCCTCGGGCGGTAGCAATCAGCCCCAGCATTTT.

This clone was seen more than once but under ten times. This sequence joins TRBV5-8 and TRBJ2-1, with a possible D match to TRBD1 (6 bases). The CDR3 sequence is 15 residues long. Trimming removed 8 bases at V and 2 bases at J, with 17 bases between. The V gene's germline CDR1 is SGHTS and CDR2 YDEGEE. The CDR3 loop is CARPKYRETYNEQFF. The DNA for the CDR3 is TGTGCCAGACCCAAGTACAGGGAAACCTACAATGAGCAGTTCTTC.

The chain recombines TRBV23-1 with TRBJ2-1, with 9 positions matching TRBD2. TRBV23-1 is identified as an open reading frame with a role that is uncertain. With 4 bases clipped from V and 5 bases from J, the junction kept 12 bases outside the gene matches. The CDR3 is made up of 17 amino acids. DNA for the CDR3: TGCGCCAGCAGTCCCTCCAAGACTAGCGGAGCGCACAATGAGCAGTTCTTC. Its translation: CASSPSKTSGAHNEQFF.

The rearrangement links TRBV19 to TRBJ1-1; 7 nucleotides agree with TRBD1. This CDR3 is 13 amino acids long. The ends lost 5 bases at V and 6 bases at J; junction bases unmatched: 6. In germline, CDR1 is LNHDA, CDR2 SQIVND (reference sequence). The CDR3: CASSVRGTAEAFF. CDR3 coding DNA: TGTGCCAGTAGTGTCAGGGGGACTGCTGAAGCTTTCTTT.

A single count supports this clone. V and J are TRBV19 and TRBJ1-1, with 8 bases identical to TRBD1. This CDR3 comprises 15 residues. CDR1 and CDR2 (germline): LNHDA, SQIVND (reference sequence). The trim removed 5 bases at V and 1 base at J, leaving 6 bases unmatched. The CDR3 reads CASSPRTGQNTEAFF. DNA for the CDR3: TGTGCCAGTAGTCCTAGGACAGGGCAGAACACTGAAGCTTTCTTT.

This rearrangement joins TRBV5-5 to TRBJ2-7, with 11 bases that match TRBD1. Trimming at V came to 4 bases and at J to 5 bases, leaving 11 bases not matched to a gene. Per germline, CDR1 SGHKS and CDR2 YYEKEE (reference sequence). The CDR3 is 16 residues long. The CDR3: CASSGRGQGAGNEQYF. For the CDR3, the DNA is TGTGCCAGCAGCGGCAGAGGACAGGGGGCGGGAAACGAGCAGTACTTC.

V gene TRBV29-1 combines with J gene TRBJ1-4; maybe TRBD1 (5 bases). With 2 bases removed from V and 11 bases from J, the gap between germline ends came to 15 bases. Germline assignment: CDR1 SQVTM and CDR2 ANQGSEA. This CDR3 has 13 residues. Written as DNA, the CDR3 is TGCAGCGTTGAACCAACAGGACGAGGGAAACTGTTTTTT. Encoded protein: CSVEPTGRGKLFF. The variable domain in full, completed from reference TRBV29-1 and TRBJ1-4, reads SAVISQKPSRDICQRGTSLTIQCQVDSQVTMMFWYRQQPGQSLTLIATANQGSEATYESGFVIDKFPISRPNLTFSTLTVSNMSPEDSSIYLCSVEPTGRGKLFFGSGTQLSVL.

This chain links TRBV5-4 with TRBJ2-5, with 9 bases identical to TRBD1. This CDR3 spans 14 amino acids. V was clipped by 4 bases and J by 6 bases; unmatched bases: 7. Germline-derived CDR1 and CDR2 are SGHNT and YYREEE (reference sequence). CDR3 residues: CASSQDRGAQTQYF. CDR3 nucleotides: TGTGCCAGCAGCCAGGACAGGGGCGCACAGACCCAGTACTTC.

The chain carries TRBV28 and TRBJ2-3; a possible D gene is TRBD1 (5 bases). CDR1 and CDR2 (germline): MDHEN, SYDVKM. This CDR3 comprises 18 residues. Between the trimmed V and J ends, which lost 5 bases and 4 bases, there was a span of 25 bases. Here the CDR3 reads CASSLSGFRLVRSDTQYF. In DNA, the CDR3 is TGTGCCAGCAGTCTGTCAGGGTTCCGACTTGTCAGGTCAGATACGCAGTATTTT.

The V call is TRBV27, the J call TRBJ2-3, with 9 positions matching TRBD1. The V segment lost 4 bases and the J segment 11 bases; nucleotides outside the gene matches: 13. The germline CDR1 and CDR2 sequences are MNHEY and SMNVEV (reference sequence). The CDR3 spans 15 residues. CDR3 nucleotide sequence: TGTGCCAGCAGTTCGACAGGGGGTCCTTGGGAGAGGCAGTATTTT. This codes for CASSSTGGPWERQYF.

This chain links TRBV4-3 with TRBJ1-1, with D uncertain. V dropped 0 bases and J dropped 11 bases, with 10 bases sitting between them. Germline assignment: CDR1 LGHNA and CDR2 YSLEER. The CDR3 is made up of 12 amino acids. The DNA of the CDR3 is TGCGCCAGCAGCCAAGATTCCGGGCGGGCTTTCTTT. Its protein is CASSQDSGRAFF.